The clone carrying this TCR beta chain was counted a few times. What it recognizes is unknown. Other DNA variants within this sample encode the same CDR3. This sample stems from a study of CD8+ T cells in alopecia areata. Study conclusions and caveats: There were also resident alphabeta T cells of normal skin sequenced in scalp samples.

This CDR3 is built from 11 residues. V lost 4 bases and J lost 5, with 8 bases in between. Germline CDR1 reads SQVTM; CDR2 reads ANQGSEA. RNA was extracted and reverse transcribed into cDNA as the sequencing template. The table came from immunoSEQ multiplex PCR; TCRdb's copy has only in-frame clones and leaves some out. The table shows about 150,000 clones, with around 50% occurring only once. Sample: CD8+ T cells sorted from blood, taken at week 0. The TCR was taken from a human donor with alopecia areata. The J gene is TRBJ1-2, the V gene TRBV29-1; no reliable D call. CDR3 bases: TGCAGCGTTGCGGGCGGATATGGCTACACCTTC. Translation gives CSVAGGYGYTF.